A single T cell receptor beta chain is shown here with its context. The record originates from a study of shared clonotypes between healthy human individuals. The data were produced by immunoSEQ multiplex PCR, yet TCRdb's version contains in-frame clones alone and is incomplete. The repertoire holds about 2.3 million clones, about 92% seen once, with approximately 0.4% in the top ten. The V gene's germline CDR1 is MDHEN and CDR2 SYDVKM. Trimming pared 4 bases from V and 7 bases from J, leaving 17 bases between. This CDR3 region has 14 residues. Sequenced input: naive CD4+ T cells from PBMCs. Subset denoted: CD45RA+ positively selected. The chain couples TRBV28 to TRBJ2-7; no firm D call. The TCR originated in a man between 18 and 35 years old in good health. Some clones in this sample may be carry-over from other donors' samples. The CDR3 loop reads CASSSIPDPAEQYF. CDR3 bases: TGTGCCAGCAGTTCGATACCCGACCCAGCGGAGCAGTACTTC.